One sample yielded the 29 T cell receptor beta chains listed below, sequenced in a study of human T cells and chemical hapten exposure. The time point denotes: patch test 2, 6 weeks after DPC sensitization. Treatment noted: therapeutic diphenylcyclopropenone sensitization with weekly scalp DPC. One entry per CDR3 protein, called by TCRdb with MiXCR from the RACE reads. Seen here are fewer than 85,000 distinct CDR3 sequences, 11% observed once, and the top ten hold 1.5% to 2%. Sequenced here: whole blood, sampled in connection with sensitization to the hapten diphenylcyclopropenone (DPC). These receptors were obtained from a young man with alopecia areata. Some clones in this sample may be carry-over from other donors' samples.

A few counts support this clonotype. The rearrangement links TRBV27 to TRBJ2-7; D ambiguous. The germline V gene encodes CDR1 MNHEY and CDR2 SMNVEV (reference sequence). With 1 base removed from V and 2 bases from J, the gap between germline ends came to 9 bases. There are 14 residues in the CDR3. The DNA for the CDR3 is TGTGCCAGCAGTTTATATTACGGCCCCTACGAGCAGTACGTC. Amino acid sequence: CASSLYYGPYEQYV.

This clonotype was counted at least ten times. J is TRBJ2-2 and V is TRBV7-3; D is unclear. Between the trimmed V and J ends, which lost 0 bases and 2 bases, there was a span of 7 bases. The length of the CDR3 is 15 residues. Germline CDR1 is SGHTA and CDR2 is FQGTGA. The CDR3 nucleotides read TGTGCCAGCAGCTTAACGGTGCAAAACACCGGGGAGCTGTTTTTT. Its protein is CASSLTVQNTGELFF.

The genes are TRBV6-2 or TRBV6-3 and TRBJ2-2, with a weak D call TRBD1 (5 bases). Trimming left V 4 bases short and J 7 bases short, with 13 bases between. The CDR3 runs to 14 residues. CDR1 MNHEY and CDR2 SVGEGT come from the germline V gene. CDR3 protein: CASSWGRQDGELFF. CDR3 DNA sequence: TGTGCCAGCAGTTGGGGCAGGCAGGACGGGGAGCTGTTTTTT.

The DNA for the CDR3 is TGTGCCAGCAACGTGTTGACCTTGGTAGGGACGGAGCCCCAGCATTTT. It codes for CASNVLTLVGTEPQHF. V gene TRBV28 combines with J gene TRBJ1-5; possibly TRBD1 for D (5 bases). This CDR3 comprises 16 residues. The germline gives CDR1 MDHEN, CDR2 SYDVKM. The V end lost 7 bases, the J end lost 8 bases, and 24 bases lay between the germline ends.

This clonotype was seen more than once but under ten times. The CDR3 region is CASSKALFVQGQANTGELFF. The CDR3, as DNA: TGTGCCAGCAGCAAAGCGCTTTTTGTTCAGGGACAGGCGAACACCGGGGAGCTGTTTTTT. This chain joins TRBV21-1 and TRBJ2-2; the DNA was not compared with TRBD1, the D call given in the table. TRBV21-1 is a pseudogene locus. The CDR3 runs 20 residues.

The rearrangement links TRBV10-3 to TRBJ2-7; D may match TRBD1 or TRBD2 (5 bases each). CDR1 and CDR2 from the germline V gene are ENHRY and SYGVKD. V shed 4 bases and J shed 4 bases, with 8 bases lying between them. The CDR3 totals 12 residues. CDR3 sequence reads: CAISAGPYEQYV. The CDR3 nucleotides read TGTGCCATCAGTGCGGGGCCTTACGAGCAGTACGTC.

V is TRBV6-1 and J is TRBJ1-5; D is unresolved. The CDR3 length is 11 residues. Germline CDR1 is MNHNS and CDR2 is SASEGT. Between the trimmed V and J ends, which lost 3 bases and 6 bases, there was a span of 3 bases. The CDR3 region has the DNA TGTGCCAGCAGTGAGATTCAGCCCCAGCATTTT. Its protein is CASSEIQPQHF.

Many counts were recorded for this clonotype. This rearrangement joins TRBV20-1 to TRBJ2-4; the D gene is possibly TRBD1 (5 bases). The CDR3 totals 17 residues. The V gene lost 0 bases and the J gene lost 0 bases, with 15 bases spanning the gap. CDR1 is DFQATT and CDR2 is SNEGSKA in the germline V gene (reference sequence). In nucleotides, the CDR3 is TGCAGTGCTAGAGAGGGGCGGCAGTACTTAGCCAAAAACATTCAGTACTTC. Its translation is CSAREGRQYLAKNIQYF.

The chain links TRBV10-1 to TRBJ2-7; no clear D gene. The CDR3 is 11 amino acids. The germline V gene has CDR1 WNHNN and CDR2 SYGVQD (reference sequence). Trimming removed 0 bases at V and 7 bases at J, with 4 bases between. In nucleotides, the CDR3 is TGCGCCAGCAGTGAGTCGGGAGAGCAGTACGTC. Amino acids: CASSESGEQYV.

This sequence joins TRBV6-1 and TRBJ1-5, with 7 positions matching TRBD1. The CDR3 consists of 15 residues. Per germline, CDR1 MNHNS and CDR2 SASEGT. Trimming removed 0 bases from V and 1 base from J; junction bases left unmatched: 0. In nucleotides, the CDR3 is TGTGCCAGCAGTGAAGCGGGACAGAGCAATCAGCCCCAGCATTTT. The encoded protein is CASSEAGQSNQPQHF.

The chain employs TRBV7-2 and TRBJ1-1; no clear D gene. The CDR3 length is 12 residues. The germline V gene encodes CDR1 SGHTA and CDR2 FQGNSA. CDR3: CAGRRENTEAFF. In nucleotides, the CDR3 is TGTGCGGGCCGGAGGGAGAACACTGAAGCTTTCTTT.

To note about this clonotype: Sequence at one end of the junction differs from germline and may be a read error. The chain joins TRBV20-1 to TRBJ2-6; D possibly corresponds to TRBD1 (6 bases). Germline lookup yields CDR1 DFQATT and CDR2 SNEGSKA (reference sequence). The CDR3 spans 12 residues. The CDR3 protein is CSVGAWANDLTF. DNA for the CDR3: TGCAGTGTGGGGGCGTGGGCCAACGACCTGACTTTC.

The chain joins TRBV6-4 to TRBJ2-1; 7 bases fit TRBD2. V was clipped by 2 bases and J by 3 bases; unmatched bases: 1. Germline assignment: CDR1 MRHNA and CDR2 SNTAGT. The CDR3 has 14 residues. The CDR3, as DNA: TGTGCCAGCAGTGACGGGGGGGACTACAATGAGCAGTTCTTC. Its protein is CASSDGGDYNEQFF.

A few counts support this clonotype. The chain couples TRBV5-1 to TRBJ2-1; 12 bases are a match to TRBD1. J gave up 3 bases and V 4 bases, and 5 bases lay outside the gene matches. CDR1 and CDR2 from the germline V gene are SGHRS and YFSETQ. The CDR3 sequence is 16 residues long. CDR3 region: CASSAGTGGLYNEQFF. The CDR3 DNA reads as TGCGCCAGCAGCGCCGGGACAGGGGGCCTCTACAATGAGCAGTTCTTC.

Ten or more counts support this clonotype. The gene calls are TRBV20-1 and TRBJ1-4, with D maybe TRBD1 (5 bases). CDR3 length equals 17 residues. V lost 6 bases and J lost 2, with 22 bases in between. Per the germline V gene, CDR1 is DFQATT and CDR2 is SNEGSKA (reference sequence). The CDR3 sequence: CSALITAGGATNEKLFF. As DNA, the CDR3 is TGCAGTGCCCTAATTACCGCCGGAGGGGCGACTAATGAAAAACTGTTTTTT.

This clonotype has ten or more counts. V and J are TRBV7-3 and TRBJ2-1, with TRBD2 as a possible D gene (5 bases). V lost 4 bases and J 4 bases, leaving 5 bases between the germline ends. Per the germline V gene, CDR1 is SGHTA and CDR2 is FQGTGA. This CDR3 has 12 residues. DNA of the CDR3: TGTGCCAGCAGCTCGGGGTACAATGAGCAGTTCTTC. It specifies CASSSGYNEQFF.

The genes are TRBV5-1 and TRBJ2-2; a possible D gene is TRBD1 (6 bases). Trimming left V 0 bases short and J 5 bases short, with 11 bases between. Germline lookup yields CDR1 SGHRS and CDR2 YFSETQ. The CDR3 runs 15 residues. The CDR3 sequence is CASSLEPRGTGELFF. CDR3 coding DNA: TGCGCCAGCAGCTTGGAACCCAGGGGAACCGGGGAGCTGTTTTTT.

J is TRBJ2-7 and V is TRBV20-1, with unresolved D. The CDR3 covers 13 residues. V was cut by 1 base and J by 3 bases, with 10 bases left in between. Germline V gives CDR1 DFQATT, CDR2 SNEGSKA (reference sequence). Here the CDR3 DNA reads TGCAGTGCTAGAGTCCCCTCGGACTACGAGCAGTACTTC. Translation: CSARVPSDYEQYF.

The table lists this clonotype with a few counts. The chain recombines TRBV28 with TRBJ2-3; a weak D match, TRBD1 (6 bases). The CDR3 covers 15 residues. V lost 6 bases and J lost 6, with 19 bases in between. Germline loops: CDR1 MDHEN, CDR2 SYDVKM. CDR3 in DNA: TGTGCCAGCAGCCGCCCTGACAGGACATCTGATACGCAGTATTTT. Translation gives CASSRPDRTSDTQYF.

The chain joins TRBV10-2 to TRBJ2-3; D is tentatively TRBD1 or TRBD2 (5 bases each). The germline CDR1 and CDR2 sequences are WSHSY and SAAADI. Trimming cost V 5 bases and J 2 bases, with 17 bases left between them. The CDR3 contains 16 residues. The CDR3 DNA reads as TGCGCCAGCAGTCCCGGGGCAGCGAGACCCACAGATACGCAGTATTTT. Protein sequence: CASSPGAARPTDTQYF.

A few counts support this clonotype. The chain's CDR3 is CSVAPLGTGTGGTYEQYF. For the CDR3, the DNA is TGCAGCGTCGCGCCTCTAGGTACCGGGACAGGGGGGACCTACGAGCAGTACTTC. V gene TRBV29-1 combines with J gene TRBJ2-7; TRBD1 agrees at 11 bases. Germline values: CDR1 SQVTM, CDR2 ANQGSEA. The ends lost 6 bases at V and 2 bases at J; junction bases unmatched: 18. The CDR3 extends over 18 amino acids.

This clonotype showed up many times. This chain joins TRBV7-9 and TRBJ1-2; 8 bases are shared with TRBD1. CDR1 is SEHNR, CDR2 FQNEAQ, per germline (reference sequence). V gave up 3 bases and J gave up 3 bases; unmatched junction bases: 6. The CDR3 consists of 15 residues. CDR3 in amino acids: CASSLATGDYYGYTF. The CDR3 DNA reads TGTGCCAGCAGCTTGGCGACAGGGGATTACTATGGCTACACCTTC.

The V gene is TRBV20-1, the J gene TRBJ1-1; 7 positions agree with TRBD1. The CDR3 totals 12 residues. V lost 6 bases, J lost 4 bases, and 5 bases stayed unmatched. Germline V gene sequence: CDR1 DFQATT, CDR2 SNEGSKA (reference sequence). CDR3 residues: CSARQGGTEAFF. The CDR3 DNA reads TGCAGTGCAAGACAGGGTGGCACTGAAGCTTTCTTT.

This clonotype was detected only a few times. The V gene is TRBV7-3, the J gene TRBJ2-2, with D maybe TRBD1 (6 bases). In germline, CDR1 is SGHTA, CDR2 FQGTGA. The CDR3 is 15 residues long. V shed 5 bases and J shed 0 bases, with 10 bases lying between them. The CDR3 region has the DNA TGTGCCAGCAGCCCTTGGACAGCGAACACCGGGGAGCTGTTTTTT. Its translation is CASSPWTANTGELFF.

The chain links TRBV15 to TRBJ2-5; D gene unclear. V lost 3 bases to trimming and J lost 2 bases, with 7 bases between them. Germline CDR1 is LNHNV and CDR2 is YYDKDF (reference sequence). CDR3 length: 13 amino acids. CDR3 bases: TGTGCCACCAGCAGGTCCCGGCAAGAGACCCAGTACTTC. Translated, it gives CATSRSRQETQYF.

The J gene is TRBJ2-3, the V gene TRBV7-2, with unresolved D. This CDR3 has 11 amino acids. V was shortened by 7 bases and J by 4 bases, with 6 bases between the two germline ends. Germline V lookup: CDR1 SGHTA, CDR2 FQGNSA. CDR3 bases: TGTGCCAGCACCGACTCAGATACGCAGTATTTT. It yields the protein CASTDSDTQYF.

Only a few counts were recorded for this clonotype. The V and J genes are TRBV11-1 and TRBJ2-7; the D is unclear. The CDR3 consists of 14 residues. CDR1 is SGHAT, CDR2 FQDESV, per germline (reference sequence). V lost 1 base, J lost 3 bases, and 10 bases lay in between. CDR3 in amino acids: CASSLVTGYYEQYV. The CDR3 nucleotides read TGTGCCAGCAGCTTAGTTACGGGTTACTACGAGCAGTACGTC.

The chain couples TRBV7-6 to TRBJ2-7; D might be TRBD1 (7 bases). The CDR3 totals 15 residues. V lost 1 base and J 3 bases, leaving 13 bases between the germline ends. Germline CDR1 reads SGHVS; CDR2 reads FNYEAQ. CDR3 in DNA: TGTGCCAGCAGCTTAGTGGCGGGGACAGACTACGAGCAGTACGTC. Translating it yields CASSLVAGTDYEQYV.

This chain uses TRBV29-1 with TRBJ1-1; D unclear. The CDR3 has 11 amino acids. V lost 7 bases and J 5 bases, leaving 11 bases between the germline ends. In germline, CDR1 is SQVTM, CDR2 ANQGSEA. CDR3 bases: TGCAGCGCAGGTGGGAGGACTGAAGCTTTCTTT. This translates into CSAGGRTEAFF.